What follows are 10 T cell receptor beta chains derived from one specimen sequenced in a study of cytomegalovirus exposure and HLA in healthy donors. It was with 60 Vbeta and 13 Jbeta primers that the PCR ran. Assay: immunoSEQ multiplex PCR; the TCRdb copy retains only in-frame clones and omits some. The table counts approximately 110,000 clones; approximately 3.9% lies in the top ten. Sequencing input: PBMCs. These receptors came from a man aged 18-30 years in good health and CMV-seronegative.

The J gene is TRBJ2-5, the V gene TRBV7-3, with TRBD1 as a possible D gene (6 bases). Trimming stripped 1 base from V and 4 bases from J, with 13 bases between. The CDR3 has 15 residues. Germline V lookup: CDR1 SGHTA, CDR2 FQGTGA. DNA of the CDR3: TGTGCCAGCAGCTTAATTGACAGGAGAGGAGAGACCCAGTACTTC. It translates to CASSLIDRRGETQYF.

Worth noting for this clone: A junction boundary mismatches the germline segment, possibly from a read error. J is TRBJ2-1 and V is TRBV30; 10 bases line up with TRBD2. The CDR3 sequence is 14 residues long. The V gene's germline CDR1 is GTSNPN and CDR2 SVGIG (reference sequence). The CDR3 bases are TGTGCCTTTTCTTTAGCGGGGGGAATGAATGGGCAGTTCTTC. It codes for CAFSLAGGMNGQFF.

The V gene is TRBV9, the J gene TRBJ2-1; D is uncertain. The CDR3 loop spans 16 amino acids. Germline V gene sequence: CDR1 SGDLS, CDR2 YYNGEE. V was pared by 0 bases and J by 0 bases, with 10 bases between. Here the CDR3 DNA reads TGTGCCAGCAGCGTAGCGGTTTCGGGCTCCTACAATGAGCAGTTCTTC. Translation: CASSVAVSGSYNEQFF. The variable domain in full, completed from reference TRBV9 and TRBJ2-1, reads DSGVTQTPKHLITATGQRVTLRCSPRSGDLSVYWYQQSLDQGLQFLIQYYNGEERAKGNILERFSAQQFPDLHSELNLSSLELGDSALYFCASSVAVSGSYNEQFFGPGTRLTVL.

The chain is built from TRBV9 and TRBJ1-6, with TRBD1 matching over 7 bases. The CDR3 is made up of 15 amino acids. V was clipped by 5 bases and J by 10 bases; unmatched bases: 12. CDR1 is SGDLS and CDR2 is YYNGEE in the germline V gene. The CDR3 spells CASSPTGTVVSPLHF. Written as DNA, the CDR3 is TGTGCCAGCAGTCCTACCGGGACAGTGGTCTCACCCCTCCACTTT.

The chain links TRBV10-3 to TRBJ2-7, with D uncertain. With 2 bases removed from V and 4 bases from J, the gap between germline ends came to 9 bases. The length of the CDR3 is 13 residues. Germline CDR1 and CDR2: ENHRY and SYGVKD. CDR3 in DNA: TGTGCCATCAGTGAGGGAGTTGGGTACGAGCAGTACTTC. Its protein product is CAISEGVGYEQYF.

To note about this clone: Additional DNA sequences in this sample encode the identical CDR3. The chain employs TRBV5-4 and TRBJ2-3; 9 positions agree with TRBD2. This CDR3 has 17 amino acids. The V segment lost 0 bases and the J segment 2 bases; nucleotides outside the gene matches: 7. Germline loops: CDR1 SGHNT, CDR2 YYREEE (reference sequence). The DNA for the CDR3 is TGTGCCAGCAGCTTGGATTCCAGCGGGAGGAACACAGATACGCAGTATTTT. It yields the protein CASSLDSSGRNTDTQYF.

This chain joins TRBV28 and TRBJ1-6; D gene ambiguous. Trimming pared 6 bases from V and 3 bases from J, leaving 9 bases between. The CDR3 extends over 14 amino acids. The germline V gene encodes CDR1 MDHEN and CDR2 SYDVKM. CDR3 loop: CASRPGDYNSPLHF. The DNA of the CDR3 is TGTGCCAGCAGACCAGGCGACTATAATTCACCCCTCCACTTT.

For the CDR3, the DNA is TGTGCCTGGAGTGTGGGAGGGGACACATCCCCCGGCTACACCTTC. Translated: CAWSVGGDTSPGYTF. The chain has TRBV30 and TRBJ1-2, with D possibly matching TRBD1 (6 bases). Germline V gives CDR1 GTSNPN, CDR2 SVGIG (reference sequence). The CDR3 spans 15 residues. V shed 0 bases and J shed 8 bases, with 19 bases lying between them.

With respect to this clone: The junction differs from germline at one of its ends, possibly a read error. The chain joins TRBV10-3 to TRBJ2-1, with a possible D match to TRBD2 (7 bases). Germline values: CDR1 ENHRY, CDR2 SYGVKD. The CDR3 has 14 residues. The CDR3 DNA reads as TGTGCCATCAGTACCGCGGGGGCCTACAATGAGCGGTTCTTC. Amino acids: CAISTAGAYNERFF.

CDR3 amino acids: CASSQDSTGNTEAFF. In DNA, the CDR3 is TGCGCCAGCAGCCAAGATTCGACAGGGAACACTGAAGCTTTCTTT. This chain links TRBV4-1 with TRBJ1-1; D is perhaps TRBD1 (6 bases). Germline V CDR1 and CDR2: MGHRA, YSYEKL. The CDR3 extends over 15 amino acids. Trimming cost V 0 bases and J 1 base, with 9 bases left between them.